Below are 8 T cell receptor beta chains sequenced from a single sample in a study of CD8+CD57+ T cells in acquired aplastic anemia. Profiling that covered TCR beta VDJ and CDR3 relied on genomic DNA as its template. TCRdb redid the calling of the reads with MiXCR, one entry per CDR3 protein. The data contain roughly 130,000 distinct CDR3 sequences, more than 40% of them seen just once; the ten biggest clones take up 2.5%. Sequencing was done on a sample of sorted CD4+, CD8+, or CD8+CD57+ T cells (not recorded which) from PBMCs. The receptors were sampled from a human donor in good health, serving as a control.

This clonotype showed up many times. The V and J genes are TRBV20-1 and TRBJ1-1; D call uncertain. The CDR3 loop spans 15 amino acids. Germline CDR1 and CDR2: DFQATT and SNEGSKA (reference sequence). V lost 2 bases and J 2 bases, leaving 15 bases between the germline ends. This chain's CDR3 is CSARTPPSTNTEAFF. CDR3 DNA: TGCAGTGCTAGAACCCCCCCAAGTACTAACACTGAAGCTTTCTTT.

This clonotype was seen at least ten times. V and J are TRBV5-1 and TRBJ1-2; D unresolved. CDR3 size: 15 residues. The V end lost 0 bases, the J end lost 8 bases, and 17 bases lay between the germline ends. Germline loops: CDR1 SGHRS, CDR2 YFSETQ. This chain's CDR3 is CASSLGAERSGGYTF. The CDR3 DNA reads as TGCGCCAGCAGCTTGGGGGCTGAGCGGTCCGGAGGCTACACCTTC.

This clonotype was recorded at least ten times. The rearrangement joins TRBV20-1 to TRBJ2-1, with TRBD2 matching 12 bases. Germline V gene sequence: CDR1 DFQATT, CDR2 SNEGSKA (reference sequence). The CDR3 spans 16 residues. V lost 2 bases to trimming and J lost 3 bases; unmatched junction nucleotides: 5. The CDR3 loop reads CSARMRLAGDYNEQFF. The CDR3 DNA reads TGCAGTGCTAGAATGCGACTAGCGGGGGACTACAATGAGCAGTTCTTC.

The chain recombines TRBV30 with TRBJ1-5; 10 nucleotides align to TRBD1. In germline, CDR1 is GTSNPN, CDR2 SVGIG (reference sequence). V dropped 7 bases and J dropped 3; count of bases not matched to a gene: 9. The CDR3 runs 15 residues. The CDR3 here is CALRKGTGVNQPQHF. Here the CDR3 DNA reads TGTGCCTTGCGGAAGGGGACAGGGGTCAATCAGCCCCAGCATTTT.

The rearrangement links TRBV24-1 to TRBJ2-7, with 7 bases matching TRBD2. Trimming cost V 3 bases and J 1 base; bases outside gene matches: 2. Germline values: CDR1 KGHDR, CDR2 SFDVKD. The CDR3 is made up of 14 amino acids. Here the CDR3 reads CATSDSGASYEQYF. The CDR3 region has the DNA TGTGCCACCAGTGATAGCGGGGCGTCCTACGAGCAGTACTTC.

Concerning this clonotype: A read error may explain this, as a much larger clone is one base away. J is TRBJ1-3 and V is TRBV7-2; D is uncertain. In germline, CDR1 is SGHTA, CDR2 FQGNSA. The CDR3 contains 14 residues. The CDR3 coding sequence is TGTGCCAGCAGCCCCCCCCCCTCTGGAAACACCATGTATTTT. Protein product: CASSPPPSGNTMYF.

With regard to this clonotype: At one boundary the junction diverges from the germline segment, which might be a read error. CDR3 sequence: CASSQDEKQPQHF. As DNA, the CDR3 is TGCGCCAGCAGCCAAGATGAAAAACAGCCCCAGCATTTT. V gene TRBV7-3 combines with J gene TRBJ1-5; D is uncertain. The CDR3 extends over 13 amino acids. CDR1 and CDR2 (germline): SGHTA, FQGTGA.

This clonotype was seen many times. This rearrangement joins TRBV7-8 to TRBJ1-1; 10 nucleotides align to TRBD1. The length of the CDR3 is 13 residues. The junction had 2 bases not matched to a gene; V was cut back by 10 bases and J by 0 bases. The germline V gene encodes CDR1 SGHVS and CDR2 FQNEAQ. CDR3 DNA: TGTGCCATCGACAGGGGGCTGAACACTGAAGCTTTCTTT. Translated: CAIDRGLNTEAFF. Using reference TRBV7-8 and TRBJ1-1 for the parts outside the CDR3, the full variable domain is GAGVSQSPRYKVAKRGQDVALRCDPISGHVSLFWYQQALGQGPEFLTYFQNEAQLDKSGLPSDRFFAERPEGSVSTLKIQRTQQEDSAVYLCAIDRGLNTEAFFGQGTRLTVV.